The 22 T cell receptor beta chains in this list originate from one sample, sequenced in a study of cytomegalovirus exposure and HLA in healthy donors. Generated by immunoSEQ multiplex PCR, the TCRdb table keeps only in-frame clones and is missing some. The table records 210,000 or so clones, 88% of them present only once. Sequencing was performed on PBMCs. The receptor source for this set is a woman aged 18-30 years in good health and CMV-seronegative.

The rearrangement joins TRBV6-5 to TRBJ1-5; 8 bases map to TRBD1. Looked up from germline, CDR1 is MNHEY and CDR2 is SVGAGI. The junction had 7 bases not matched to a gene; V was cut back by 8 bases and J by 4 bases. This CDR3 comprises 14 residues. The CDR3 sequence is CASSQGQGNQPQHF. In nucleotides, the CDR3 is TGTGCCAGCTCCCAAGGACAGGGAAATCAGCCCCAGCATTTT.

In its sample, this clone was seen a few times. The rearrangement joins TRBV2 to TRBJ1-5, with 8 bases identical to TRBD1. Germline V gives CDR1 SNHLY, CDR2 FYNNEI. Trimming at V came to 7 bases and at J to 4 bases, leaving 3 bases not matched to a gene. The CDR3 length is 13 residues. The CDR3 region has the DNA TGTGCCAGCACTCGGACAGGGAATCAGCCCCAGCATTTT. It translates to CASTRTGNQPQHF.

This clone was picked up one time. The genes are TRBV30 and TRBJ2-5; possibly TRBD1 for D (6 bases). Germline loops: CDR1 GTSNPN, CDR2 SVGIG (reference sequence). The V end was cut by 8 bases, the J end by 3 bases, with 16 bases between. The CDR3 has 13 amino acids. CDR3 amino acids: CARGSVGEETQYF. CDR3 DNA: TGTGCCAGGGGGTCCGTGGGGGAAGAGACCCAGTACTTC.

The V call is TRBV25-1, the J call TRBJ2-5; a weak D match, TRBD2 (6 bases). The CDR3 runs 15 residues. The ends were cut back, 1 base at V and 2 bases at J, with 11 bases in the middle. Germline CDR1 MGHDK, CDR2 SYGVNS. The CDR3 DNA sequence: TGTGCCAGCAGTGAATCTAAGCGGGTTCAAGAGACCCAGTACTTC. Translated, it gives CASSESKRVQETQYF. Supplemented by reference TRBV25-1 and TRBJ2-5, the full variable domain reads EADIYQTPRYLVIGTGKKITLECSQTMGHDKMYWYQQDPGMELHLIHYSYGVNSTEKGDLSSESTVSRIRTEHFPLTLESARPSHTSQYLCASSESKRVQETQYFGPGTRLLVL.

V is TRBV5-1 and J is TRBJ2-1, with 8 bases matching TRBD1. V lost 4 bases and J lost 4; bases outside the gene matches: 10. CDR1 is SGHRS, CDR2 YFSETQ, per germline. The CDR3 consists of 16 residues. In nucleotides, the CDR3 is TGCGCCAGCAGCACACGAGGGGGGACAGGATACAATGAGCAGTTCTTC. This sequence encodes CASSTRGGTGYNEQFF.

The chain carries TRBV5-1 and TRBJ2-6; 7 bases match TRBD1. Germline assignment: CDR1 SGHRS and CDR2 YFSETQ. Unmatched junction bases numbered 4, after V lost 3 bases and J lost 4 bases. The CDR3 covers 15 residues. The CDR3 sequence: CASSSTGVGANVLTF. The CDR3 DNA reads TGCGCCAGCAGCTCAACAGGGGTCGGGGCCAACGTCCTGACTTTC.

The chain has TRBV4-1 and TRBJ1-2, with 9 bases lining up with TRBD1. CDR3 length: 19 amino acids. Germline-derived CDR1 and CDR2 are MGHRA and YSYEKL. The junction had 12 bases not matched to a gene; V was cut back by 1 base and J by 0 bases. The CDR3 loop is CASSQGARTGEPTNYGYTF. CDR3 nucleotide sequence: TGCGCCAGCAGCCAAGGGGCCCGGACAGGGGAACCAACTAACTATGGCTACACCTTC.

The V gene is TRBV27, the J gene TRBJ1-4; no clear D. V was cut by 0 bases and J by 2 bases, with 7 bases left in between. Germline V gene data show CDR1 as MNHEY and CDR2 as SMNVEV (reference sequence). This CDR3 has 15 amino acids. CDR3 sequence (DNA): TGTGCCAGCAGTTTATCAGCCTCTACTAATGAAAAACTGTTTTTT. It codes for CASSLSASTNEKLFF. Looking up the rest from reference TRBV27 and TRBJ1-4 gives the full variable domain: EAQVTQNPRYLITVTGKKLTVTCSQNMNHEYMSWYRQDPGLGLRQIYYSMNVEVTDKGDVPEGYKVSRKEKRNFPLILESPSPNQTSLYFCASSLSASTNEKLFFGSGTQLSVL.

The chain employs TRBV5-4 and TRBJ2-2; perhaps TRBD2 as D (5 bases). The CDR3 sequence is 15 residues long. Looked up from germline, CDR1 is SGHNT and CDR2 is YYREEE (reference sequence). With 4 bases removed from V and 4 bases from J, the gap between germline ends came to 14 bases. In DNA form, the CDR3 reads TGTGCCAGCAGCCCACTAGACCTGGGCACCGGGGAGCTGTTTTTT. It encodes CASSPLDLGTGELFF. The full variable domain, rest sourced from reference TRBV5-4 and TRBJ2-2, is ETGVTQSPTHLIKTRGQQVTLRCSSQSGHNTVSWYQQALGQGPQFIFQYYREEENGRGNFPPRFSGLQFPNYSSELNVNALELDDSALYLCASSPLDLGTGELFFGEGSRLTVL.

V is TRBV9 and J is TRBJ2-2, with 10 nucleotides matching TRBD2. Germline-derived CDR1 and CDR2 are SGDLS and YYNGEE. The CDR3 loop spans 16 amino acids. V was pared by 3 bases and J by 4 bases, with 6 bases of the junction left unmatched. CDR3 amino acids: CASSGESGRVTGELFF. CDR3 nucleotide sequence: TGTGCCAGCAGCGGTGAGAGCGGGAGGGTCACCGGGGAGCTGTTTTTT.

The sample holds one count of this clone. The V gene is TRBV5-5, the J gene TRBJ2-6, with D hard to call. The CDR3 has 16 residues. Trimming took 0 bases from V and 0 from J, leaving 7 bases between them. The germline V gene has CDR1 SGHKS and CDR2 YYEKEE (reference sequence). For the CDR3, the DNA is TGTGCCAGCAGCTTGGCCTGGGCCTCTGGGGCCAACGTCCTGACTTTC. It is translated as CASSLAWASGANVLTF.

The V and J genes are TRBV5-4 and TRBJ1-1, with a possible D match to TRBD1 (6 bases). Trimming took 1 base from V and 5 from J, leaving 12 bases between them. Germline CDR1 and CDR2: SGHNT and YYREEE (reference sequence). The CDR3 consists of 14 residues. The CDR3 DNA reads as TGTGCCAGCAGCTTGCAAGGGGGGGGGACTGAAGCTTTCTTT. It is translated as CASSLQGGGTEAFF.

This chain uses TRBV7-6 with TRBJ2-7; TRBD1 matches 7 bases. The junction had 12 bases not matched to a gene; V was cut back by 2 bases and J by 5 bases. This CDR3 is built from 16 residues. Germline assignment: CDR1 SGHVS and CDR2 FNYEAQ. The CDR3 DNA sequence: TGTGCCAGCAGCTTATGGGCCGGACAGGACAAGAACGAGCAGTACTTC. It encodes CASSLWAGQDKNEQYF.

The count of this clone is one. The chain is built from TRBV7-2 and TRBJ1-2, with D perhaps TRBD1 (5 bases). In germline, CDR1 is SGHTA, CDR2 FQGNSA. This CDR3 contains 15 residues. V gave up 2 bases and J gave up 4 bases, with 14 bases separating them. As DNA, the CDR3 is TGTGCCAGCAGCTTAAAGAGCCTGGGGGGCTATGGCTACACCTTC. Its translation is CASSLKSLGGYGYTF.

The chain recombines TRBV28 with TRBJ1-5; D not certain. The V end lost 3 bases, the J end lost 4 bases, and 7 bases lay between the germline ends. From germline, CDR1 is MDHEN and CDR2 SYDVKM. The CDR3 is made up of 13 amino acids. Here the CDR3 DNA reads TGTGCCAGCAGTTTGACTAGTAATCAGCCCCAGCATTTT. Protein: CASSLTSNQPQHF.

J is TRBJ1-1 and V is TRBV6-1, with TRBD1 identical over 9 bases. The V segment lost 6 bases and the J segment 5 bases; nucleotides outside the gene matches: 7. This CDR3 is built from 14 residues. Germline V gene lookup returns CDR1 MNHNS and CDR2 SASEGT. The CDR3 spells CASRKGQGQTEAFF. CDR3 DNA: TGTGCCAGCAGGAAGGGACAGGGTCAGACTGAAGCTTTCTTT.

The rearrangement links TRBV28 to TRBJ1-2; D gene unclear. Germline assignment: CDR1 MDHEN and CDR2 SYDVKM. V dropped 7 bases and J dropped 2 bases, with 11 bases sitting between them. The CDR3 consists of 13 residues. The CDR3 is CASTPAGNYGYTF. CDR3 coding DNA: TGTGCCAGCACCCCCGCGGGGAACTATGGCTACACCTTC.

This clone turned up a few times. The rearrangement joins TRBV19 to TRBJ1-5; D not certain. CDR3 length equals 13 residues. CDR1 is LNHDA and CDR2 is SQIVND in the germline V gene (reference sequence). Trimming removed 2 bases at V and 7 bases at J, with 9 bases between. The DNA of the CDR3 is TGTGCCAGTAGTATATTGTCTGTCCAGCCCCAGCATTTT. This sequence encodes CASSILSVQPQHF.

A word on this clone: Distinct nucleotide sequences in the sample also encode this CDR3. V is TRBV27 and J is TRBJ2-7; 11 bases fit TRBD1. The length of the CDR3 is 15 residues. Germline V CDR1 and CDR2: MNHEY, SMNVEV (reference sequence). J gave up 3 bases and V 0 bases, and 1 base lay outside the gene matches. The CDR3 sequence: CASSLSGTGGYEQYF. The CDR3 DNA sequence: TGTGCCAGCAGTTTATCCGGGACAGGGGGCTACGAGCAGTACTTC.

A single count supports this clone. This chain joins TRBV6-1 and TRBJ1-3; D gene unclear. The CDR3 runs 15 residues. Germline CDR1 is MNHNS and CDR2 is SASEGT. Trimming pared 0 bases from V and 8 bases from J, leaving 14 bases between. The CDR3 DNA follows: TGTGCCAGCAGTGAAGCGAGCCGTCGATTTGACACCATATATTTT. It codes for CASSEASRRFDTIYF.

The chain carries TRBV9 and TRBJ2-1; 8 nucleotides match TRBD2. Germline assignment: CDR1 SGDLS and CDR2 YYNGEE. The junction had 5 bases not matched to a gene; V was cut back by 4 bases and J by 2 bases. The length of the CDR3 is 15 residues. CDR3 amino acids: CASSSSGLPYNEQFF. CDR3 DNA: TGTGCCAGCAGCTCTAGCGGGTTACCCTACAATGAGCAGTTCTTC.

The rearrangement joins TRBV4-2 to TRBJ2-2; 7 nucleotides line up with TRBD2. J lost 2 bases, V lost 4 bases, and 7 bases had no gene match. CDR3 length: 16 amino acids. Germline values: CDR1 LGHNA, CDR2 YNFKEQ. The CDR3 loop reads CASSRWGRANTGELFF. In DNA form, the CDR3 reads TGTGCCAGCAGCCGTTGGGGGAGGGCAAACACCGGGGAGCTGTTTTTT.